This is a list of T cell receptor beta chains from one sample in a study of CD8 T cells in Susac syndrome. TCRdb re-derived calls from the immunoSEQ multiplex PCR reads in MiXCR, one entry per CDR3 protein. The sample has approximately 120,000 distinct CDR3 sequences, more than 75% seen once. Input material: CD8+ T cells from PBMCs. The source is a human donor with multiple sclerosis. CDR3s include the opening cysteine and the closing phenylalanine or tryptophan. The D gene is left open where the match is weak. Clone sizes are given selectively: once, few, many, or a class where the clone is expanded.

V	size	J	D	CDR3	DNA
TRBV27	.	TRBJ2-1	TRBD2	CASGLAGYNEQFF	TGTGCCTCGGGACTAGCGGGGTACAATGAGCAGTTCTTC
TRBV3-1	.	TRBJ1-2	.	CASSPGGGAITNYGYTF	TGTGCCAGCAGCCCCGGTGGGGGGGCAATTACTAACTATGGCTACACCTTC
TRBV23-1	once	TRBJ2-4	TRBD2	CASSLTAPGLAGRGCKNIQYF	TGCGCCAGCAGTCTAACGGCACCGGGACTAGCGGGAAGAGGTTGCAAAAACATTCAGTACTTC
TRBV11-2	.	TRBJ2-3	.	CASSTPLTDTQYF	TGTGCCAGCAGCACCCCCCTCACAGATACGCAGTATTTT
TRBV4-3	.	TRBJ2-1	TRBD1	CASSQGTGYYNEQFF	TGCGCCAGCAGCCAAGGGACAGGGTACTACAATGAGCAGTTCTTC
TRBV14	.	TRBJ1-1	.	CASSPYLVGTEAFF	TGTGCCAGCAGCCCATACCTAGTGGGCACTGAAGCTTTCTTT
TRBV12-3/TRBV12-4	.	TRBJ1-1	.	CASSTGGRPLF	TGTGCCAGCAGCACCGGGGGGCGACCTCTCTTT
TRBV2	.	TRBJ2-1	.	CASNIPLGVYNEQFF	TGTGCCAGCAATATCCCCCTGGGGGTCTACAATGAGCAGTTCTTC
TRBV9	.	TRBJ2-1	TRBD2	CASSAGTSSGEQFF	TGTGCCAGCAGCGCCGGGACTAGCTCGGGTGAGCAGTTCTTC
TRBV28	few	TRBJ2-1	.	CASSANNEQFF	TGTGCCAGCAGCGCCAACAATGAGCAGTTCTTC
TRBV27	.	TRBJ1-1	TRBD1	CASSLPGGRGLGEAFF	TGTGCCAGCAGTTTACCTGGCGGCAGGGGGCTTGGGGAAGCTTTCTTT
TRBV27	.	TRBJ2-3	.	CASLFTDVSTDTQYF	TGTGCCAGCCTATTTACGGATGTAAGCACAGATACGCAGTATTTT
TRBV7-9	.	TRBJ2-5	TRBD2	CASSTGLAGETQYF	TGTGCCAGCAGCACAGGACTAGCTGGGGAGACCCAGTACTTC
TRBV13	.	TRBJ2-7	TRBD1	CASSHRTGGTYEQYF	TGTGCCAGCAGCCATCGGACAGGGGGGACCTACGAGCAGTACTTC
TRBV5-4	.	TRBJ2-1	.	CASSRTDNEQFF	TGTGCCAGCAGCCGGACAGACAATGAGCAGTTCTTC
TRBV30	.	TRBJ1-1	.	CAWSVLYTEAFF	TGTGCCTGGAGTGTACTCTACACTGAAGCTTTCTTT
TRBV7-9	.	TRBJ2-7	.	CASSRLYEQYF	TGTGCCAGCAGCCGGCTCTACGAGCAGTACTTC
TRBV27	.	TRBJ1-2	.	CASSLSANNYGYTF	TGTGCCAGCAGTTTATCCGCAAATAACTATGGCTACACCTTC
TRBV27	.	TRBJ2-1	TRBD2	CASSPEGLVVGNEQFF	TGTGCCAGCAGTCCGGAGGGACTAGTTGTGGGGAATGAGCAGTTCTTC
TRBV7-2	few	TRBJ2-5	TRBD2	CASGPGTSGSWETQYF	TGTGCCAGCGGACCCGGGACTAGCGGGAGTTGGGAGACCCAGTACTTC
TRBV7-9	.	TRBJ1-1	.	CASSSTDGTLNTEAFF	TGTGCCAGCAGCTCGACAGACGGGACTTTGAACACTGAAGCTTTCTTT
TRBV25-1	.	TRBJ2-5	.	CASSELETQYF	TGTGCCAGCAGTGAACTGGAGACCCAGTACTTC
TRBV24-1	once	TRBJ2-3	TRBD2	CATSDSATSGITDTQYF	TGTGCCACCAGTGATTCGGCGACTAGCGGGATCACAGATACGCAGTATTTT
TRBV7-2	.	TRBJ2-2	.	CASSLGGNLVGELFF	TGTGCCAGCAGCTTAGGTGGAAACTTGGTCGGGGAGCTGTTTTTT
TRBV28	.	TRBJ1-1	.	CASRDAADAITEAFF	TGTGCCAGCAGAGACGCGGCAGACGCAATCACTGAAGCTTTCTTT
TRBV7-2	.	TRBJ2-7	TRBD2	CASSSRGYEGYEQYF	TGTGCCAGCAGCTCGCGGGGGTACGAGGGTTACGAGCAGTACTTC
TRBV9	.	TRBJ1-1	.	CASSVGQGNTEAFF	TGTGCCAGCAGCGTGGGGCAGGGGAACACTGAAGCTTTCTTT
TRBV29-1	.	TRBJ1-1	.	CSVAGQKKNGNTEAFF	TGCAGCGTTGCAGGCCAGAAGAAGAATGGGAACACTGAAGCTTTCTTT
TRBV5-1	.	TRBJ2-1	TRBD2	CASSSGLADYNEQFF	TGCGCCAGCAGCTCCGGACTAGCGGATTACAATGAGCAGTTCTTC
TRBV4-3	.	TRBJ2-1	.	CASSHRGREGEEQFF	TGCGCCAGCAGCCATCGGGGGAGGGAGGGGGAAGAGCAGTTCTTC
TRBV29-1	.	TRBJ2-2	.	CSVESTPGTGELFF	TGCAGCGTTGAGTCCACTCCAGGCACCGGGGAGCTGTTTTTT
TRBV19	.	TRBJ1-1	.	CASSVSFTEAFF	TGTGCCAGTAGTGTGTCTTTCACTGAAGCTTTCTTT
TRBV9	.	TRBJ1-1	TRBD1	CASSGDRGTEAFF	TGTGCCAGCAGCGGCGACAGGGGAACTGAAGCTTTCTTT
TRBV29-1	.	TRBJ2-1	.	CSVLGAPSYNEQFF	TGCAGCGTTCTAGGGGCCCCATCCTACAATGAGCAGTTCTTC
TRBV27	.	TRBJ1-5	.	CASSLGQLSNQPQHF	TGTGCCAGCAGTTTGGGTCAGTTAAGCAATCAGCCCCAGCATTTT
TRBV27	.	TRBJ1-4	.	CASSFLGTDIEKLFF	TGTGCCAGCAGTTTTCTCGGGACGGACATTGAAAAACTGTTTTTT
TRBV5-6	.	TRBJ2-5	.	CASSLVVEGETQYF	TGTGCCAGCAGCTTGGTGGTGGAGGGAGAGACCCAGTACTTC
TRBV10-3	.	TRBJ2-7	TRBD1	CAISFGQGEGLSHEQYF	TGTGCCATCAGCTTCGGACAGGGGGAAGGGTTAAGTCACGAGCAGTACTTC
TRBV11-2	.	TRBJ1-4	.	CASRAYRDPSTNEKLFF	TGTGCCAGCCGAGCTTATAGAGACCCCTCAACTAATGAAAAACTGTTTTTT